The 19 T cell receptor beta chains presented below share a single source sample, sequenced in a study of CDR3 diversity in severe acne. TCRdb reprocessed the PCR reads via MiXCR and lists one record per CDR3 protein. Of some 90,000 distinct CDR3 sequences in the sample, 45% to 55% are singletons; the top ten hold 10%. Sample: blood. Receptors were obtained from a male donor in good health, serving as a control.

This chain links TRBV12-3 or TRBV12-4 with TRBJ1-5; D not resolved. This CDR3 comprises 14 residues. V was trimmed by 5 bases and J by 10 bases, leaving 18 bases between them. The CDR3 sequence: CASSPLEAISPQHF. Written as DNA, the CDR3 is TGTGCCAGCAGTCCTCTAGAGGCAATCAGCCCCCAGCATTTT.

This clonotype was recorded a few times. The chain recombines TRBV7-8 with TRBJ1-1; 8 nucleotides match TRBD1. The CDR3 is 15 residues long. Trimming at V came to 1 base and at J to 11 bases, leaving 12 bases not matched to a gene. The germline V gene has CDR1 SGHVS and CDR2 FQNEAQ. CDR3 loop: CASSLVPQGAVVAFF. The CDR3 DNA reads TGTGCCAGCAGCTTAGTCCCTCAGGGGGCCGTGGTGGCTTTCTTT.

The chain uses TRBV20-1 and TRBJ1-2; 10 bases line up with TRBD1. Germline-derived CDR1 and CDR2 are DFQATT and SNEGSKA (reference sequence). V lost 5 bases and J lost 8; bases outside the gene matches: 11. CDR3 length: 14 amino acids. CDR3 amino acids: CSAPIEGTGEGYTF. Here the CDR3 DNA reads TGCAGTGCTCCGATAGAGGGGACAGGGGAAGGCTACACCTTC.

The genes are TRBV24-1 and TRBJ2-2; 7 positions agree with TRBD1. The germline V gene has CDR1 KGHDR and CDR2 SFDVKD. The V and J ends lost 9 bases and 0 bases, in that order; junction bases with no gene match: 3. The CDR3 loop spans 14 amino acids. CDR3 nucleotide sequence: TGTGCCACCCGACAGGGAACGAACACCGGGGAGCTGTTTTTT. Its translation: CATRQGTNTGELFF.

Of note for this clonotype: A much bigger clone sits one base away, suggesting this may be a read error. CDR3 region: CASSPAGGRGGKLFF. The CDR3 coding sequence is TGTGCCAGCTCCCCCGCGGGGGGTAGGGGTGGAAAACTGTTTTTT. This rearrangement joins TRBV9 to TRBJ1-4; a weak D match, TRBD1 (5 bases). The germline V and J ends were trimmed by 7 bases and 10 bases, with 23 bases remaining between them. Germline V gene data show CDR1 as SGDLS and CDR2 as YYNGEE. This CDR3 is 15 amino acids long.

In DNA form, the CDR3 reads TGTGCCAGTAGTATCGGGGCAAGATACGAGCAGTACTTC. Translation gives CASSIGARYEQYF. The chain recombines TRBV19 with TRBJ2-7; D tentatively reads TRBD1 or TRBD2 (5 bases each). Trimming took 3 bases from V and 4 from J, leaving 10 bases between them. The germline V gene encodes CDR1 LNHDA and CDR2 SQIVND (reference sequence). The CDR3 totals 13 residues.

This clonotype is classed as medium-sized. This chain connects TRBV20-1 to TRBJ1-1, with D unclear. The germline CDR1 and CDR2 sequences are DFQATT and SNEGSKA (reference sequence). V gave up 3 bases and J gave up 2 bases, with 10 bases separating them. The CDR3 loop spans 13 amino acids. This CDR3 is CSARLQLNTEAFF. DNA of the CDR3: TGCAGTGCTAGGCTTCAGCTCAACACTGAAGCTTTCTTT.

This clonotype was detected once. The gene calls are TRBV6-5 and TRBJ2-5, with 8 nucleotides matching TRBD2. CDR3 length equals 15 residues. CDR1 and CDR2 (germline): MNHEY, SVGAGI. Losses at the gene ends were 6 bases for V and 1 base for J; bases not matched to a gene: 7. This CDR3 reads CASRRAGGPQETQYF. The CDR3 region has the DNA TGTGCCAGCAGGAGGGCGGGAGGACCCCAAGAGACCCAGTACTTC.

On this clonotype: It may be a read error: a sequence one base away is much more abundant. The genes are TRBV29-1 and TRBJ1-2; D is undetermined. The germline V gene has CDR1 SQVTM and CDR2 ANQGSEA. The CDR3 covers 10 residues. CDR3 sequence (DNA): TGCAGCGTTGACAGCTATGGCCACACCTTC. Protein product: CSVDSYGHTF.

This clonotype was counted ten times or more. The chain combines TRBV29-1 with TRBJ2-7; D gene unclear. Between the trimmed V and J ends, which lost 6 bases and 0 bases, there was a span of 15 bases. The CDR3 is made up of 14 amino acids. Germline assignment: CDR1 SQVTM and CDR2 ANQGSEA. Written as DNA, the CDR3 is TGCAGCGTCCTCCCCGGAGACGGCTCCTACGAGCAGTACTTC. Amino acid sequence: CSVLPGDGSYEQYF.

J is TRBJ1-2 and V is TRBV9; TRBD1 might be the D (5 bases). From germline, CDR1 is SGDLS and CDR2 YYNGEE. The CDR3 has 15 amino acids. Trimming took off 0 bases at V and 2 bases at J, with 11 bases between the two ends. The CDR3 protein is CASSVVGRENYGYTF. As DNA, the CDR3 is TGTGCCAGCAGCGTAGTTGGCAGGGAGAACTATGGCTACACCTTC.

The chain couples TRBV29-1 to TRBJ1-1; D perhaps matches TRBD1 (5 bases). Trimming pared 3 bases from V and 4 bases from J, leaving 12 bases between. The CDR3 loop spans 13 amino acids. Germline CDR1 reads SQVTM; CDR2 reads ANQGSEA. This CDR3 is CSVERGLGTEAFF. The CDR3 DNA follows: TGCAGCGTTGAGCGGGGCCTCGGCACTGAAGCTTTCTTT.

The chain recombines TRBV20-1 with TRBJ2-5; 8 bases are shared with TRBD2. V lost 3 bases and J lost 5; bases outside the gene matches: 8. Germline CDR1 DFQATT, CDR2 SNEGSKA (reference sequence). The CDR3 runs to 14 residues. CDR3 nucleotides: TGCAGTGCTAGCGAGCGCGGGGGGTGGGAGACCCAGTACTTC. This gives the protein CSASERGGWETQYF.

Points on this clonotype: Germline is not matched at one junction end, which may reflect a read error. The chain uses TRBV7-9 and TRBJ2-2; D perhaps matches TRBD2 (6 bases). Germline lookup yields CDR1 SEHNR and CDR2 FQNEAQ (reference sequence). The CDR3 spans 17 residues. CDR3 DNA sequence: TGTACCAGCAGTTCCTCCGGGACTGAAATTGGAACCGGGGAGCTGTTTTTT. The encoded protein is CTSSSSGTEIGTGELFF.

The rearrangement joins TRBV5-4 to TRBJ2-5; the match to TRBD1 covers 9 bases. The germline gives CDR1 SGHNT, CDR2 YYREEE (reference sequence). This CDR3 region has 13 residues. V shed 5 bases and J 4 bases; nucleotides not matched to a gene: 3. Written as DNA, the CDR3 is TGTGCCAGCAGACCGGACAGGGGAGAGACCCAGTACTTC. Protein sequence: CASRPDRGETQYF.

This chain joins TRBV24-1 and TRBJ2-5; D not certain. Trimming took off 11 bases at V and 5 bases at J, with 11 bases between the two ends. The CDR3 runs 11 residues. Germline values: CDR1 KGHDR, CDR2 SFDVKD. CDR3 protein: CASTRQETQYF. In nucleotides, the CDR3 is TGTGCCAGCACCCGTCAGGAGACCCAGTACTTC.

This chain links TRBV5-1 with TRBJ2-2; 8 nucleotides line up with TRBD1. V shed 5 bases, J shed 0 bases, and the junction held 0 bases outside the gene matches. CDR3 length equals 14 residues. Germline V CDR1 and CDR2: SGHRS, YFSETQ. As DNA, the CDR3 is TGCGCCAGCAGACAGGGGGCGAACACCGGGGAGCTGTTTTTT. Encoded protein: CASRQGANTGELFF.

The chain employs TRBV3-1 and TRBJ2-4, with D perhaps matching TRBD1 (6 bases). From germline, CDR1 is LGHDT and CDR2 YNNKEL (reference sequence). Trimming removed 5 bases from V and 0 bases from J, with 11 bases in between. The CDR3 contains 15 residues. CDR3: CASSGQFTAKNIQYF. The DNA of the CDR3 is TGTGCCAGCAGCGGACAGTTTACAGCCAAAAACATTCAGTACTTC.

V usage is TRBV10-3 and J usage is TRBJ2-7; 7 nucleotides match TRBD1. Germline V gives CDR1 ENHRY, CDR2 SYGVKD. Trimming removed 4 bases from V and 4 bases from J; junction bases left unmatched: 10. The CDR3 covers 15 residues. The CDR3 sequence: CAISAQGEVSYEQYF. DNA for the CDR3: TGTGCCATCAGTGCTCAGGGGGAAGTTTCTTACGAGCAGTACTTC.